This record covers a single TCR beta chain. The data originate from a study of technical replicates of blood from several donors. CDR3 length: 15 residues. V dropped 4 bases and J dropped 3; count of bases not matched to a gene: 7. Germline-derived CDR1 and CDR2 are SGHNT and YYREEE (reference sequence). The data were produced by immunoSEQ multiplex PCR, yet TCRdb's version contains in-frame clones alone and is incomplete. The sample yields roughly 97,000 clones, roughly 96% seen once. This TCR was sampled from a human donor in good health. Source material: T cells isolated from PBMCs. V is TRBV5-4 and J is TRBJ2-7, with 10 positions matching TRBD2. The CDR3 spells CASSPRTSGVYEQYF. In nucleotides, the CDR3 is TGTGCCAGCAGCCCCCGTACTAGCGGGGTCTACGAGCAGTACTTC.